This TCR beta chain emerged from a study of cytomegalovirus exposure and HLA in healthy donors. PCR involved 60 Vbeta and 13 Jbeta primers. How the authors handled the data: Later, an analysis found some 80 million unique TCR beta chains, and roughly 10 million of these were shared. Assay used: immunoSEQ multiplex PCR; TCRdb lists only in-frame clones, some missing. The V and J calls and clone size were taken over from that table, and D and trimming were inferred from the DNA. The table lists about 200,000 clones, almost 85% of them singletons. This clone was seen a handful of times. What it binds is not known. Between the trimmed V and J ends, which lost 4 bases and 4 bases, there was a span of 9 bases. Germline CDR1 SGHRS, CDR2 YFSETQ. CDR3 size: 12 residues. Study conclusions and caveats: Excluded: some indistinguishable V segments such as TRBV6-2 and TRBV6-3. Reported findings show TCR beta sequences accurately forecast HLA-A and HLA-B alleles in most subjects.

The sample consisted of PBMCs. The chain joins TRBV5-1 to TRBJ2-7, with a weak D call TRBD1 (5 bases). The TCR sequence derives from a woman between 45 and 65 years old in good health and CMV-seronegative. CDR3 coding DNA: TGCGCCAGCAGCCCGGACACTTACGAGCAGTACTTC. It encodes CASSPDTYEQYF.